The 30 T cell receptor beta chains below were found in one sample sequenced in a study of blood T cell repertoires in COVID-19. TCRdb's copy holds only in-frame clones and misses some; the assay was immunoSEQ multiplex PCR. The sample lists some 120,000 clones, about 75% seen once, with about 18% in the top ten. The specimen sequenced was peripheral blood. The receptor source for this set is an older man with acute or convalescent COVID-19.

Only a few counts were recorded for this clone. The CDR3 coding sequence is TGTGCCTGGAGTTTACAGGACTACGAGCAGTACTTC. Translating it yields CAWSLQDYEQYF. The rearrangement uses TRBV30 and TRBJ2-7, with a tentative D call TRBD1 (5 bases). CDR3 length: 12 amino acids. V lost 2 bases and J 3 bases, leaving 8 bases between the germline ends. Germline V gene sequence: CDR1 GTSNPN, CDR2 SVGIG (reference sequence).

The V and J genes are TRBV4-1 and TRBJ2-1; D unresolved. Trimming took 4 bases from V and 10 from J, leaving 23 bases between them. CDR1 and CDR2 (germline): MGHRA, YSYEKL. This CDR3 region has 16 residues. The CDR3, as DNA: TGCGCCAGCAGCCGCCAAGAAGGTGCCCCCGGCGGAGAGCAGTTCTTC. Its translation: CASSRQEGAPGGEQFF.

Here the CDR3 reads CAWSEIAVAFF. The DNA of the CDR3 is TGTGCCTGGAGTGAAATAGCGGTGGCTTTCTTT. The V gene is TRBV30, the J gene TRBJ1-1; D gene ambiguous. V dropped 1 base and J dropped 11 bases, with 11 bases sitting between them. Germline V gene sequence: CDR1 GTSNPN, CDR2 SVGIG (reference sequence). The CDR3 has 11 residues. Full variable domain (rest looked up from reference TRBV30 and TRBJ1-1): SQTIHQWPATLVQPVGSPLSLECTVEGTSNPNLYWYRQAAGRGLQLLFYSVGIGQISSEVPQNLSASRPQDRQFILSSKKLLLSDSGFYLCAWSEIAVAFFGQGTRLTVV.

This clone was observed a few times. The chain links TRBV5-6 to TRBJ2-3; 8 nucleotides line up with TRBD2. CDR3 length equals 16 residues. After removal of 1 base from V and 2 bases from J, the junction contained 6 bases not matched to a gene. The germline V gene encodes CDR1 SGHDT and CDR2 YYEEEE. The CDR3 sequence is CASSLRGGPSTDTQYF. Written as DNA, the CDR3 is TGTGCCAGCAGCTTGCGGGGGGGTCCTTCCACAGATACGCAGTATTTT. Full variable domain (outside the CDR3, taken from reference TRBV5-6 and TRBJ2-3): DAGVTQSPTHLIKTRGQQVTLRCSPKSGHDTVSWYQQALGQGPQFIFQYYEEEERQRGNFPDRFSGHQFPNYSSELNVNALLLGDSALYLCASSLRGGPSTDTQYFGPGTRLTVL.

This clone was recorded many times. The chain couples TRBV11-1 to TRBJ1-2, with 8 bases matching TRBD1. V lost 4 bases to trimming and J lost 5 bases; unmatched junction nucleotides: 12. Germline-derived CDR1 and CDR2 are SGHAT and FQDESV (reference sequence). The CDR3 spans 16 residues. The CDR3 sequence: CASSSFPIGTGYGYTF. CDR3 coding DNA: TGTGCCAGCAGCTCTTTTCCAATCGGGACAGGTTATGGCTACACCTTC.

This clone showed up just a few times. V usage is TRBV5-4 and J usage is TRBJ1-6; TRBD1 matches 9 bases. With V trimmed by 5 bases and J by 10 bases, 4 bases remained unmatched. The germline V gene encodes CDR1 SGHNT and CDR2 YYREEE (reference sequence). The CDR3 spans 13 residues. The CDR3 spells CASSPTGGSPLHF. The CDR3, as DNA: TGTGCCAGCAGTCCCACAGGGGGCTCACCCCTCCACTTT.

The J gene is TRBJ2-5, the V gene TRBV15; 7 bases are a match to TRBD2. With V trimmed by 5 bases and J by 5 bases, 14 bases remained unmatched. Germline V gene lookup returns CDR1 LNHNV and CDR2 YYDKDF (reference sequence). This CDR3 comprises 16 residues. The CDR3 nucleotides read TGTGCCACCAGCGGCGGGGGTGGCGCTCCGGAGGAGACCCAGTACTTC. Translation gives CATSGGGGAPEETQYF.

This sequence joins TRBV5-5 and TRBJ2-7; TRBD1 is a possible D gene (5 bases). V was cut by 4 bases and J by 3 bases, with 14 bases left in between. In germline, CDR1 is SGHKS, CDR2 YYEKEE (reference sequence). The CDR3 is 14 amino acids. The DNA for the CDR3 is TGTGCCAGCAGCCCCGGTTGGGGCGGCTACGAGCAGTACTTC. Its protein is CASSPGWGGYEQYF.

The chain combines TRBV5-1 with TRBJ2-3; 9 nucleotides match TRBD2. V dropped 0 bases and J dropped 4; count of bases not matched to a gene: 6. This CDR3 is built from 16 residues. CDR1 and CDR2 (germline): SGHRS, YFSETQ. CDR3 sequence reads: CASSLAPAGGPDTQYF. The CDR3, as DNA: TGCGCCAGCAGCTTGGCCCCGGCGGGGGGGCCAGATACGCAGTATTTT. The whole variable domain, remainder taken from reference TRBV5-1 and TRBJ2-3, is KAGVTQTPRYLIKTRGQQVTLSCSPISGHRSVSWYQQTPGQGLQFLFEYFSETQRNKGNFPGRFSGRQFSNSRSEMNVSTLELGDSALYLCASSLAPAGGPDTQYFGPGTRLTVL.

The chain employs TRBV9 and TRBJ2-2; D gene uncertain. Germline V lookup: CDR1 SGDLS, CDR2 YYNGEE. V was trimmed by 4 bases and J by 1 base, leaving 11 bases between them. This CDR3 comprises 15 residues. The chain's CDR3 is CASSLEELNTGELFF. The CDR3 DNA sequence: TGTGCCAGCAGCTTAGAGGAGTTGAACACCGGGGAGCTGTTTTTT.

The V call is TRBV30, the J call TRBJ2-1; D may be TRBD1 (7 bases). The CDR3 loop spans 17 amino acids. The germline V gene has CDR1 GTSNPN and CDR2 SVGIG (reference sequence). V was trimmed by 1 base and J by 0 bases, leaving 16 bases between them. The CDR3 reads CAWSGRGTASSYNEQFF. The CDR3 region has the DNA TGTGCCTGGAGTGGGAGGGGGACAGCGAGCTCCTACAATGAGCAGTTCTTC.

This clone was seen only once. This chain links TRBV5-1 with TRBJ1-6; 7 positions match TRBD1. CDR1 and CDR2 (germline): SGHRS, YFSETQ. The CDR3 is 15 residues long. Trimming at V came to 2 bases and at J to 7 bases, leaving 6 bases not matched to a gene. This chain's CDR3 is CASSLMGQRNSPLHF. Here the CDR3 DNA reads TGCGCCAGCAGCTTAATGGGACAGCGAAATTCACCCCTCCACTTT.

The V and J genes are TRBV5-1 and TRBJ2-3; 12 bases fit TRBD2. The trim removed 3 bases at V and 4 bases at J, leaving 9 bases unmatched. Germline values: CDR1 SGHRS, CDR2 YFSETQ. The CDR3 totals 17 residues. This chain's CDR3 is CASSSGLAGALSDTQYF. In DNA, the CDR3 is TGCGCCAGCAGCTCGGGACTAGCGGGTGCGCTCTCAGATACGCAGTATTTT.

This clone occurred a few times. The chain combines TRBV6-6 with TRBJ2-5; D might be TRBD2 (6 bases). Germline CDR1 and CDR2: MNHNY and SVGAGI (reference sequence). V was shortened by 7 bases and J by 2 bases, with 14 bases between the two germline ends. The CDR3 consists of 14 residues. In DNA form, the CDR3 reads TGTGCCAGCAAGGAGCTAGCGTTGCAAGAGACCCAGTACTTC. This codes for CASKELALQETQYF.

The chain has TRBV4-2 and TRBJ2-5, with 9 bases aligning to TRBD2. V lost 3 bases to trimming and J lost 2 bases; unmatched junction nucleotides: 7. The CDR3 runs 16 residues. In germline, CDR1 is LGHNA, CDR2 YNFKEQ. The CDR3 region is CASSQQRGATQETQYF. The CDR3 nucleotides read TGTGCCAGCAGCCAGCAGCGGGGGGCGACTCAAGAGACCCAGTACTTC.

The CDR3 DNA is TGTGCCAGTAGGGGGCCAAAAGGGCAGCTGAATGAAAAACTGTTTTTT. Translating it yields CASRGPKGQLNEKLFF. The chain couples TRBV19 to TRBJ1-4, with a possible D match to TRBD1 (5 bases). Trimming stripped 6 bases from V and 5 bases from J, with 19 bases between. CDR3 length: 16 amino acids. Germline values: CDR1 LNHDA, CDR2 SQIVND (reference sequence). Combining the CDR3 with reference TRBV19 and TRBJ1-4 gives the whole variable domain DGGITQSPKYLFRKEGQNVTLSCEQNLNHDAMYWYRQDPGQGLRLIYYSQIVNDFQKGDIAEGYSVSREKKESFPLTVTSAQKNPTAFYLCASRGPKGQLNEKLFFGSGTQLSVL.

This rearrangement joins TRBV5-1 to TRBJ2-2; 9 bases map to TRBD1. The CDR3 is 15 amino acids. J was trimmed by 4 bases and V by 3 bases; bases with no gene match: 4. CDR1 SGHRS and CDR2 YFSETQ come from the germline V gene. CDR3 protein: CASSSPGQGTGELFF. The DNA for the CDR3 is TGCGCCAGCAGCTCGCCGGGACAGGGCACCGGGGAGCTGTTTTTT.

There are many counts of this clone. The V call is TRBV24-1, the J call TRBJ2-1; D perhaps matches TRBD2 (5 bases). V was clipped by 4 bases and J by 2 bases, with 14 bases between them. The CDR3 has 16 residues. CDR1 and CDR2 from the germline V gene are KGHDR and SFDVKD. CDR3 bases: TGTGCCACCAGTGACTCCTCGAGGGCCGCCTACAATGAGCAGTTCTTC. Its protein is CATSDSSRAAYNEQFF.

The chain recombines TRBV6-5 with TRBJ2-2, with D possibly matching TRBD1 (6 bases). The germline V and J ends were trimmed by 5 bases and 2 bases, with 12 bases remaining between them. The germline V gene encodes CDR1 MNHEY and CDR2 SVGAGI. This CDR3 has 15 amino acids. The CDR3 DNA reads TGTGCCAGCAGTACCCGGACAGTCAACACCGGGGAGCTGTTTTTT. The encoded protein is CASSTRTVNTGELFF.

This chain connects TRBV27 to TRBJ2-3, with D maybe TRBD1 (5 bases). Trimming took off 1 base at V and 4 bases at J, with 24 bases between the two ends. The germline gives CDR1 MNHEY, CDR2 SMNVEV (reference sequence). This CDR3 comprises 19 residues. The CDR3: CASSLYPPPGPGNADTQYF. CDR3 DNA: TGTGCCAGCAGTTTATATCCCCCCCCAGGGCCAGGGAATGCAGATACGCAGTATTTT.

Note on this clone: Within the sample, other DNA sequences also encode this same CDR3. The V gene is TRBV2, the J gene TRBJ1-1, with TRBD1 matching 9 bases. The ends lost 4 bases at V and 3 bases at J; junction bases unmatched: 0. Germline V CDR1 and CDR2: SNHLY, FYNNEI. CDR3 length: 13 amino acids. The DNA of the CDR3 is TGTGCCAGCAGTGGACAGGGGGACACTGAAGCTTTCTTT. It is translated as CASSGQGDTEAFF.

This clone came up a few times. The rearrangement uses TRBV10-3 and TRBJ2-7; TRBD2 is a possible D gene (6 bases). The CDR3 covers 14 residues. Per the germline V gene, CDR1 is ENHRY and CDR2 is SYGVKD. The ends were cut back, 10 bases at V and 0 bases at J, with 16 bases in the middle. The CDR3 nucleotides read TGTGCCACAAGCCAGGCGGGGTACTCCTACGAGCAGTACTTC. Its protein is CATSQAGYSYEQYF.

The chain combines TRBV5-5 with TRBJ1-2, with D perhaps matching TRBD1 (6 bases). The CDR3 is made up of 14 amino acids. Germline loops: CDR1 SGHKS, CDR2 YYEKEE (reference sequence). Trimming left V 3 bases short and J 7 bases short, with 16 bases between. The CDR3 DNA reads as TGTGCCAGCAGCTCAGGGGCTGGCGTCCTTGGCTACACCTTC. Encoded protein: CASSSGAGVLGYTF.

The chain recombines TRBV7-2 with TRBJ2-2; TRBD1 matches at 7 bases. The V and J ends lost 2 bases and 4 bases, in that order; junction bases with no gene match: 4. The CDR3 is 15 amino acids. Germline CDR1 is SGHTA and CDR2 is FQGNSA. CDR3: CASSLKSGGTGELFF. The CDR3 bases are TGTGCCAGCAGCTTAAAATCAGGGGGCACCGGGGAGCTGTTTTTT.

This clone showed up just once. The rearrangement links TRBV7-2 to TRBJ2-7; 10 nucleotides agree with TRBD2. The CDR3 is made up of 15 amino acids. Germline CDR1 is SGHTA and CDR2 is FQGNSA. The J segment lost 7 bases and the V segment lost 4 bases, leaving 10 bases of the junction unmatched. The CDR3 here is CASSSQIRTSGEQYF. In DNA form, the CDR3 reads TGTGCCAGCAGCTCCCAAATTCGGACTAGCGGTGAGCAGTACTTC.

The genes are TRBV4-3 and TRBJ1-5, with unresolved D. Germline CDR1 reads LGHNA; CDR2 reads YSLEER. The CDR3 runs to 19 residues. V lost 3 bases to trimming and J lost 0 bases, with 21 bases between them. The CDR3 DNA follows: TGCGCCAGCAGCCAGGATTTAGCGCGAGGCAGCCATAGCAATCAGCCCCAGCATTTT. This sequence encodes CASSQDLARGSHSNQPQHF.

V is TRBV3-1 (or the pseudogene TRBV3-2) and J is TRBJ1-4; D possibly corresponds to TRBD1 (5 bases). The germline V gene encodes CDR1 LGHDT and CDR2 YNNKEL (reference sequence). The CDR3 is made up of 15 amino acids. V dropped 4 bases and J dropped 3 bases, with 12 bases sitting between them. CDR3 coding DNA: TGTGCCAGCAGCCCTCGAGAAGGGGCTAATGAAAAACTGTTTTTT. This sequence encodes CASSPREGANEKLFF.

V and J are TRBV30 and TRBJ1-1, with a weak D call TRBD1 (6 bases). Germline CDR1 is GTSNPN and CDR2 is SVGIG (reference sequence). V was shortened by 1 base and J by 0 bases, with 12 bases between the two germline ends. The CDR3 spans 15 residues. The chain's CDR3 is CAWSAGVHMNTEAFF. CDR3 coding DNA: TGTGCCTGGAGTGCAGGGGTCCATATGAACACTGAAGCTTTCTTT.

The rearrangement links TRBV27 to TRBJ1-4; TRBD1 matches 10 bases. CDR1 is MNHEY and CDR2 is SMNVEV in the germline V gene (reference sequence). CDR3 size: 16 residues. With 6 bases clipped from V and 0 bases from J, the junction kept 4 bases outside the gene matches. The CDR3 DNA reads TGTGCCAGCAGCCCCGGGACAGGGGCAACTAATGAAAAACTGTTTTTT. It is translated as CASSPGTGATNEKLFF. The whole variable domain, remainder taken from reference TRBV27 and TRBJ1-4, is EAQVTQNPRYLITVTGKKLTVTCSQNMNHEYMSWYRQDPGLGLRQIYYSMNVEVTDKGDVPEGYKVSRKEKRNFPLILESPSPNQTSLYFCASSPGTGATNEKLFFGSGTQLSVL.

This clone was counted only a few times. The V gene is TRBV6-5, the J gene TRBJ1-3; the D gene is possibly TRBD1 (6 bases). Trimming stripped 5 bases from V and 10 bases from J, with 18 bases between. There are 14 residues in the CDR3. CDR1 and CDR2 (germline): MNHEY, SVGAGI. CDR3 residues: CASSNDRSGRTIYF. Here the CDR3 DNA reads TGTGCCAGCAGTAATGACAGGTCTGGAAGAACCATATATTTT.